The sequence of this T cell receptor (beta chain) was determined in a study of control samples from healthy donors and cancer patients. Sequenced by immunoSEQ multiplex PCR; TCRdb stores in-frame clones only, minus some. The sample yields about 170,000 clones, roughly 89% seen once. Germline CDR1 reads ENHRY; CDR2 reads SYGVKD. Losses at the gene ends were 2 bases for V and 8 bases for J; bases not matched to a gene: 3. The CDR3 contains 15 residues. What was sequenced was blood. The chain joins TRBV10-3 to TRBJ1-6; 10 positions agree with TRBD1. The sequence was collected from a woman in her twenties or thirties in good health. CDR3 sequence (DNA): TGTGCCATCAGTGAGGAGGGGACAGGGGATTCACCCCTCCACTTT. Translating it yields CAISEEGTGDSPLHF.